These T cell receptor beta chains were read from a single sample in a study of T-cell memory formation after mild COVID-19. TCRdb fed the 5' RACE reads into MiXCR, producing one record per CDR3 protein. The repertoire holds about 540,000 distinct CDR3 sequences, with about a fifth as singletons. Material: PBMCs or a T cell subset sorted from them (not recorded which). Receptor source: an adult woman who had mild COVID-19 (a few samples of this study predate the infection). Cell type and time point are not known. Each CDR3 is given with its conserved first and last residue. A D gene is named only where the DNA matches it firmly. The listing skips clone size in some rows; elsewhere it reads once, few, many or a size class.

clone size	V gene	J gene	D gene	CDR3 DNA	CDR3 protein
NA	TRBV20-1	TRBJ1-3	NA	TGCAGTGCTTTTCCTTCTCTTAACACCGTATATTTT	CSAFPSLNTVYF
NA	TRBV24-1	TRBJ2-7	TRBD2	TGTGCCACCAGCTCTAGCGGGGCCTTCTACGAGCAGTACTTC	CATSSSGAFYEQYF
NA	TRBV20-1	TRBJ1-5	NA	TGCAGTGCTATTGGGGCGAGCAATCAGCCCCAGCATTTT	CSAIGASNQPQHF
NA	TRBV9	TRBJ2-1	NA	TGTGCCAGCAGCGTAGTCGGTCAAACCTACAATGAGCAGTTCTTC	CASSVVGQTYNEQFF
few	TRBV29-1	TRBJ1-6	NA	TGCAGCGTCCCATCCAGCTTTAAGCGTTCACCCCTCCACTTT	CSVPSSFKRSPLHF
few	TRBV6-5	TRBJ2-3	NA	TGTGCCAGCAGTTCGACAGAGAGCACAGATACGCAGTATTTT	CASSSTESTDTQYF
few	TRBV9	TRBJ2-7	TRBD1	TGTGCCAGCAGCGTTCAGGGACAGGGTGGTAACGAGCAGTACTTC	CASSVQGQGGNEQYF
NA	TRBV6-5	TRBJ2-7	TRBD2	TGTGCCAGCAGTTACTCAACTAGCGGGAAGTCCTACGAGCAGTACTTC	CASSYSTSGKSYEQYF
few	TRBV6-2/TRBV6-3	TRBJ2-5	NA	TGTGCCAGCAGCCCTGGAGGGCTTCGGGAGACCCAGTACTTC	CASSPGGLRETQYF
NA	TRBV7-2	TRBJ1-1	TRBD1	TGTGCCAGCAGCACCCGACAGGGGGCAAATGAAGCTTTCTTT	CASSTRQGANEAFF
NA	TRBV13	TRBJ2-1	NA	TGTGCCAGCAGCGCCTTCGATGAGCAGTTCTTC	CASSAFDEQFF
few	TRBV7-2	TRBJ2-2	NA	TGTGCCAGCAGCCCGAGCGGGCCCACCGGGGAGCTGTTTTTT	CASSPSGPTGELFF
few	TRBV19	TRBJ2-3	TRBD2	TGTGCCAGTAGTATCGGACTAGCGGTTAGCACAGATACGCAGTATTTT	CASSIGLAVSTDTQYF
NA	TRBV5-1	TRBJ1-2	TRBD1	TGCGCCAGCAGCTTGATGGGACAGGGTAAGGGCGATGGCTACACCTTC	CASSLMGQGKGDGYTF
few	TRBV20-1	TRBJ1-3	NA	TGCAGTGCTAGTGATCGGGCAGGAGGCTATGGAAACACCATATATTTT	CSASDRAGGYGNTIYF
NA	TRBV6-5	TRBJ2-2	NA	TGTGCCAGCAGAGCCGGGACTTATAGAACGGCGGTGTTCACCGGGGAGCTGTTTTTT	CASRAGTYRTAVFTGELFF
few	TRBV12-3/TRBV12-4	TRBJ2-7	TRBD2	TGTGCCAGCAGTTTAGTTCCTAGCGGGAGTCCCCACGAGCAGTACTTC	CASSLVPSGSPHEQYF
NA	TRBV4-3	TRBJ2-1	NA	TGCGCCAGCAGCCAGACAGGTGCCAATGAGCAGTTCTTC	CASSQTGANEQFF
NA	TRBV15	TRBJ2-7	NA	TGTGCCACCAGCAGAGAGACAGTGGACTACGAGCAGTACTTC	CATSRETVDYEQYF
NA	TRBV11-3	TRBJ2-3	NA	TGTGCCAGCAGCTTAGTCCGGTACAGCGGTAGCACAGATACGCAGTATTTT	CASSLVRYSGSTDTQYF
NA	TRBV4-1	TRBJ1-1	NA	TGCGCCAGCAGCCAAACGACAGTAGCTCAGCGCTTCACTGAAGCTTTCTTT	CASSQTTVAQRFTEAFF
few	TRBV6-2/TRBV6-3	TRBJ1-1	TRBD1	TGTGCCAGCAGTTACTCGGGGACAGGGGGATTGAACACTGAAGCTTTCTTT	CASSYSGTGGLNTEAFF
NA	TRBV20-1	TRBJ2-3	TRBD1	TGCAGTGCTCGAACCGGGACAGCGTCCACAGATACGCAGTATTTT	CSARTGTASTDTQYF
NA	TRBV12-3/TRBV12-4	TRBJ2-5	NA	TGTGCCAGCAGCCGACTCCCCCGGGACTTTAGAGAGACCCAGTACTTC	CASSRLPRDFRETQYF
once	TRBV24-1	TRBJ1-2	TRBD1	TGTGCCACCAGTGAAACCGGGACAGGGCACTATGGCTACACCTTC	CATSETGTGHYGYTF
few	TRBV6-5	TRBJ2-5	NA	TGTGCCAGCAGTTACTCGGGCGCCTCGGAGACCCAGTACTTC	CASSYSGASETQYF
NA	TRBV7-9	TRBJ2-2	NA	TGTGCCAGCAGCTTAGTGTCGGTCCCCACCGGGGAGCTGTTTTTT	CASSLVSVPTGELFF
NA	TRBV5-4	TRBJ2-2	TRBD1	TGTGCCAGCAGCCTTCCAGGGGGCGGGGAGCTGTTTTTT	CASSLPGGGELFF
NA	TRBV14	TRBJ1-1	NA	TGTGCCAGCAGCCGGGTAGTGAACACTGAAGCTTCCTTT	CASSRVVNTEASF
once	TRBV9	TRBJ2-5	TRBD1	TGTGCCAGCAGCGTAGATGGGACAGGGAAAGAGACCCAGTACTTC	CASSVDGTGKETQYF
few	TRBV3-1	TRBJ2-7	NA	TGTGCCAGCAGCCAAACTGCAGGGGAGACCTACGAGCAGTACTTC	CASSQTAGETYEQYF
NA	TRBV12-3/TRBV12-4	TRBJ1-1	NA	TGTGCCAGCAGTTTTCCCAGGGCTGAAGCTTTCTTT	CASSFPRAEAFF
NA	TRBV20-1	TRBJ2-7	TRBD1	TGCAGTGCTAGATCAGGACAGGTTTACGAGCAGTACTTC	CSARSGQVYEQYF
few	TRBV6-2/TRBV6-3	TRBJ2-1	NA	TGTGCCAGCAGTTCCCCCTCTTGGCGGGATGACAATGAGCAGTTCTTC	CASSSPSWRDDNEQFF
few	TRBV29-1	TRBJ2-1	TRBD1	TGCAGCGTCCCCCCGATCGGGACAGGGGGCAATGAGCAGTTCTTC	CSVPPIGTGGNEQFF
few	TRBV4-3	TRBJ2-7	TRBD2	TGCGCCAGCAGCCAGGTCCTGACCGGGACTAGTCCTTACGAGCAGTACTTC	CASSQVLTGTSPYEQYF
NA	TRBV20-1	TRBJ1-5	TRBD1	TGCAGTGCTAGATTGGAGGGCCAGGGGGGCAATCAGCCCCAGCATTTT	CSARLEGQGGNQPQHF
many	TRBV12-3/TRBV12-4	TRBJ2-1	NA	TGTGCCAGCAGTTTGGGAGGGGGCGGGTACAATGAGCAGTTCTTC	CASSLGGGGYNEQFF
NA	TRBV6-2/TRBV6-3	TRBJ2-5	NA	TGTGCCAGCAGTCGACTTCACACGGTCGGGGGTGGAGAGACCCAGTACTTC	CASSRLHTVGGGETQYF
few	TRBV7-2	TRBJ2-2	TRBD1	TGTGCCAGCAGCTTAGCTTCGGGACAGGGCACCGGGGAGCTGTTTTTT	CASSLASGQGTGELFF
few	TRBV9	TRBJ2-3	TRBD2	TGTGCCAGCAGCGTAGAGGTAGCGGGGGGAGATACGCAGTATTTT	CASSVEVAGGDTQYF
NA	TRBV2	TRBJ2-3	TRBD2	TGTGCCAGCAGGGGCCGGGACTACACAGATACGCAGTATTTT	CASRGRDYTDTQYF
NA	TRBV6-5	TRBJ1-5	NA	TGTGCCAGCAGGATCGGACTCGAACAGCCCCAGCATTTT	CASRIGLEQPQHF
NA	TRBV7-9	TRBJ2-5	NA	TGTGCCAGCAGCTTAGACAGGGTTCCCCAAGAGACCCAGTACTTC	CASSLDRVPQETQYF
few	TRBV5-1	TRBJ1-2	NA	TGCGCCAGCAGATCAACTTCGACAGATTCGGGCTACACCTTC	CASRSTSTDSGYTF